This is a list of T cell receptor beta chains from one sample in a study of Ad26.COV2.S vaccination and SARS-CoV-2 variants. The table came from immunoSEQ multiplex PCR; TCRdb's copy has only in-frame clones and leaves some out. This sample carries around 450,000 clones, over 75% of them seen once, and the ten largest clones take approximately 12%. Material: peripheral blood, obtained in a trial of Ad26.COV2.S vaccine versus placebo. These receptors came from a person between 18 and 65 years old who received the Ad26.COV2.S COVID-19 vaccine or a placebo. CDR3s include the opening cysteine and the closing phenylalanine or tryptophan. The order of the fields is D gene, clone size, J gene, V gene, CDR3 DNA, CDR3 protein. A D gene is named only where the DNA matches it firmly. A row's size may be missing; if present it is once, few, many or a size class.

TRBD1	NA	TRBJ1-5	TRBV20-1	TGCAGTGCTAGTCTAGGGACAGGGGGCAATCAGCCCCAGCATTTT	CSASLGTGGNQPQHF
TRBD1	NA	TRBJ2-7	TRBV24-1	TGTGCCACCAGTGGGGACAGGGCAAGCTACGAGCAGTACTTC	CATSGDRASYEQYF
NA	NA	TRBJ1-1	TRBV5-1	TGCGCCAGCAGCTTGCTTGGAAACACTGAAGCTTTCTTT	CASSLLGNTEAFF
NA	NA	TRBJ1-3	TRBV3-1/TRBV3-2	TGTGCCAGCAGCCTCCTACTTCCTGGTTTCTCTGGAAACACCATATATTTT	CASSLLLPGFSGNTIYF
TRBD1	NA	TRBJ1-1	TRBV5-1	TGCGCCAGCAAGGGACAGTTGAACACTGAAGCTTTCTTT	CASKGQLNTEAFF
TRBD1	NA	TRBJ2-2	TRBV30	TGTGCCTGGAGAAAGGGACAGAGCTCCGGGGAGCTGTTTTTT	CAWRKGQSSGELFF
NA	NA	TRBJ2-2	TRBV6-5	TGTGCCAGCAGGGCGGGAACAGGGGCCACCGGGGAGCTGTTTTTT	CASRAGTGATGELFF
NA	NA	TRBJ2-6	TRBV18	TGTGCCAGCTCACCAGGGGAAGGGGCCAACGTCCTGACTTTC	CASSPGEGANVLTF
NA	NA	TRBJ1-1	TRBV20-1	TGCAGTGCTAGTTTGATTGGGGGGAGGGACACTGAAGCTTTCTTT	CSASLIGGRDTEAFF
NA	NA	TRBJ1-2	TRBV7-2	TGTGCCAGCAGCTTCGCTGGGGGCACTAGCTATGGCTACACCTTC	CASSFAGGTSYGYTF
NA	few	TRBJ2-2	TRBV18	TGTGCCAGCTCACCAGACAGAAGGACCGGGGAGCTGTTTTTT	CASSPDRRTGELFF
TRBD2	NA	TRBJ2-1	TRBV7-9	TGTGCCAGCAACATCGGGAGGAAGGCCCTCAATGAGCAGTTCTTC	CASNIGRKALNEQFF
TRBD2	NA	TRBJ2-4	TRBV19	TGTGCCAGTAGTATAGTTGGCGGACTAGCGGGAGGACCCGCCAAAAACATTCAGTACTTC	CASSIVGGLAGGPAKNIQYF
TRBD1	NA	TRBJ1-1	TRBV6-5	TGTGCCAGCAGTTACAGGGCAGGGGGCCTTCGCACTGAAGCTTTCTTT	CASSYRAGGLRTEAFF
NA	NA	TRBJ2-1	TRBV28	TGTGCCAGCAGTCCCTACCAGGGCTATGAGCAGTTCTTC	CASSPYQGYEQFF
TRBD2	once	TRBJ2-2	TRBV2	TGTGCCAGCCTGGGGACTAGCGGGAGAGTAGGCGGGGAGCTGTTTTTT	CASLGTSGRVGGELFF
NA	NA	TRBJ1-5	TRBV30	TGTGCCTGGAGTGTAGGGGTCGGCCGGAATCAGCCCCAGCATTTT	CAWSVGVGRNQPQHF